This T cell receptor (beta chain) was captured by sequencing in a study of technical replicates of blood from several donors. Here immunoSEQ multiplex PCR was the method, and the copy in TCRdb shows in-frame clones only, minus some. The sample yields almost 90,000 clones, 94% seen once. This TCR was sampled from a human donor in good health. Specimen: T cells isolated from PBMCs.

This CDR3 is CASSVVSWGTQNEQFF. In nucleotides, the CDR3 is TGTGCCAGCAGCGTAGTATCTTGGGGGACTCAAAATGAGCAGTTCTTC. The V and J genes are TRBV9 and TRBJ2-1; a possible D gene is TRBD2 (6 bases). Germline-derived CDR1 and CDR2 are SGDLS and YYNGEE. The CDR3 has 16 amino acids. Between the trimmed V and J ends, which lost 0 bases and 7 bases, there was a span of 17 bases.